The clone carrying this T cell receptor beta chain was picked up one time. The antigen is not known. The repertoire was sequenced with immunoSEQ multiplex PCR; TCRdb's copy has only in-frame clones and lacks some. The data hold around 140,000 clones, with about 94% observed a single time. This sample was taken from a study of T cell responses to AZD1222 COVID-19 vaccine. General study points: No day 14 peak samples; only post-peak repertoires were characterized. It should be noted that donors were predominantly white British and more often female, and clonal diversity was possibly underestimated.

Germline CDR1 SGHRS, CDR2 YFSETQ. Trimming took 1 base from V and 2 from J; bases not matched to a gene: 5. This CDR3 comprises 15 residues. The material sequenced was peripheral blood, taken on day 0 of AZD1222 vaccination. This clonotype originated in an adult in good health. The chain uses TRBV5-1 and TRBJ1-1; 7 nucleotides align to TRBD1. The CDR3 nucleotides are TGCGCCAGCAGCTTGAGACAGGGAGGTAACACTGAAGCTTTCTTT. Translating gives CASSLRQGGNTEAFF. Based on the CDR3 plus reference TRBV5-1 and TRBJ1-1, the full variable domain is KAGVTQTPRYLIKTRGQQVTLSCSPISGHRSVSWYQQTPGQGLQFLFEYFSETQRNKGNFPGRFSGRQFSNSRSEMNVSTLELGDSALYLCASSLRQGGNTEAFFGQGTRLTVV.